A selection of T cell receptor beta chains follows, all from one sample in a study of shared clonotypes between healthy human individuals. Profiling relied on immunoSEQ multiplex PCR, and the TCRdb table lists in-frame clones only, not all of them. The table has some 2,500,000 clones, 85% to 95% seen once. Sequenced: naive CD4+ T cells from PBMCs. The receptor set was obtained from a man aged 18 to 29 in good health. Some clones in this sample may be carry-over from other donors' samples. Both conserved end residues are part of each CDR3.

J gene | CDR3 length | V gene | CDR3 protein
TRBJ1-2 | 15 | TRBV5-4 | CASSQGRTGFYGYTF
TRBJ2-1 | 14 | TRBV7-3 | CASSAASAYNEQFF
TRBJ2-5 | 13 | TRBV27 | CASSRVDQETQYF
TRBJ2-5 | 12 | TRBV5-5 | CASSLALETQYF
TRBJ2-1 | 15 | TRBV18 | CASSAGGAYLNEQFF
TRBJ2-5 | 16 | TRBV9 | CASSVAERSPQETQYF
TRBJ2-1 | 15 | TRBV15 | CATSIAALSYNEQFF
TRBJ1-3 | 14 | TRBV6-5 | CASRGQGSGNTIYF
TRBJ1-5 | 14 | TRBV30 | CAWSVASQNQPQHF
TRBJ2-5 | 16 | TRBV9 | CASSPGRLAAQETQYF
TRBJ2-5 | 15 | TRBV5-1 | CASSLRAGGVETQYF
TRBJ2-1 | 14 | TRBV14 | CASSQGVNGRASFF
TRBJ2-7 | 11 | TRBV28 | CASSAYYEQYF
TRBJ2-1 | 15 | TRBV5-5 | CASSFRDRNDNEQFF
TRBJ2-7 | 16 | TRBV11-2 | CASSLATVAVAYEQYF
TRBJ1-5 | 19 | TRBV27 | CASSNTGTRLSDSNQPQHF
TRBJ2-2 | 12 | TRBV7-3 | CASRGGIGELFF
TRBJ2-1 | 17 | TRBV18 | CASSPFGEATSYNEQFF
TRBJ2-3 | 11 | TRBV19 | CARGGGDTQYF
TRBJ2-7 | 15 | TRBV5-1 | CASSLGRQGADEQYF
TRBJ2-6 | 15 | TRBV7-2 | CASSLRVDGANVLTF
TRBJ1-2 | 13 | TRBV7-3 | CASSSAGGYGYTF
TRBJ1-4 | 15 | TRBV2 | CASSTQRQGGEKLFF
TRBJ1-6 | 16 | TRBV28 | CASSLRPGQPNSPLHF